The 27 T cell receptor beta chains presented below share a single source sample, sequenced in a study of identical twins. TCRdb passed the 5' RACE reads through MiXCR, listing each CDR3 protein once. The repertoire consists of 1.5 million to 2 million distinct CDR3 sequences, with 32% occurring once and the leading ten covering around 0.3%. The sample consisted of cord blood. These receptors originate from a newborn girl in good health.

The gene calls are TRBV7-9 and TRBJ2-3; D gene ambiguous. V shed 1 base and J shed 3 bases, with 11 bases lying between them. The germline gives CDR1 SEHNR, CDR2 FQNEAQ (reference sequence). The CDR3 has 15 amino acids. The CDR3 here is CASSLDGDRTDTQYF. The DNA of the CDR3 is TGTGCCAGCAGCTTAGATGGGGATCGGACAGATACGCAGTATTTT.

Note on this clonotype: This sequence may be a read error, since a much larger clone differs from it by one base. The chain recombines TRBV29-1 with TRBJ2-3; 7 bases match TRBD1. This CDR3 region has 11 residues. Per germline, CDR1 SQVTM and CDR2 ANQGSEA. CDR3 coding DNA: TGCAGCGGTTGGGGGACAGATACGCGGTATTTT. It is translated as CSGWGTDTRYF.

The chain is built from TRBV27 and TRBJ1-2; TRBD1 agrees at 9 bases. The CDR3 extends over 15 amino acids. The V gene's germline CDR1 is MNHEY and CDR2 SMNVEV (reference sequence). After removal of 2 bases from V and 2 bases from J, the junction contained 3 bases not matched to a gene. CDR3 loop: CASSLTGQGNYGYTF. As DNA, the CDR3 is TGTGCCAGCAGTTTAACCGGACAGGGGAACTATGGCTACACCTTC.

This clonotype was found a few times. V gene TRBV20-1 combines with J gene TRBJ2-3; TRBD2 matches 10 bases. Germline V gene sequence: CDR1 DFQATT, CDR2 SNEGSKA (reference sequence). The junction had 9 bases not matched to a gene; V was cut back by 8 bases and J by 7 bases. The CDR3 length is 13 residues. CDR3 protein: CSPAGGPIHTQYF. The CDR3 bases are TGCAGTCCAGCGGGGGGGCCGATACATACGCAGTATTTT.

This clonotype was recorded at least ten times. One junction end disagrees with the germline gene, perhaps due to a read error. V and J are TRBV6-5 and TRBJ2-3, with a possible D match to TRBD2 (5 bases). Looked up from germline, CDR1 is MNHEY and CDR2 is SVGAGI. The CDR3 has 14 residues. CDR3 protein: CASSYRRDTDTQYF. DNA of the CDR3: TGCGCCAGCAGCTACCGACGGGACACAGATACGCAGTATTTT.

As to this clonotype: This could be a read error, since a much larger clone is one nucleotide away. V is TRBV6-5 and J is TRBJ1-1; 7 nucleotides line up with TRBD1. Germline values: CDR1 MNHEY, CDR2 SVGAGI. V lost 4 bases and J lost 3; bases outside the gene matches: 2. This CDR3 is 13 amino acids long. The CDR3 coding sequence is TGTGCCAGCAGTTGCACAGGGGACACTGAAGCTTTCTTT. Encoded protein: CASSCTGDTEAFF.

This clonotype was counted between two and nine times. J is TRBJ2-7 and V is TRBV9, with a weak D call TRBD2 (6 bases). Trimming removed 4 bases at V and 2 bases at J, with 13 bases between. CDR1 and CDR2 (germline): SGDLS, YYNGEE. This CDR3 is 14 amino acids long. The CDR3 reads CASSPVADTYEQYF. The CDR3 bases are TGTGCCAGCAGCCCGGTAGCGGATACCTACGAGCAGTACTTC. Combining the CDR3 with reference TRBV9 and TRBJ2-7 gives the whole variable domain DSGVTQTPKHLITATGQRVTLRCSPRSGDLSVYWYQQSLDQGLQFLIQYYNGEERAKGNILERFSAQQFPDLHSELNLSSLELGDSALYFCASSPVADTYEQYFGPGTRLTVT.

This clonotype was counted only a few times. The rearrangement links TRBV27 to TRBJ1-1; D is unresolved. This CDR3 has 16 amino acids. Between the trimmed V and J ends, which lost 4 bases and 4 bases, there was a span of 19 bases. Germline V gene lookup returns CDR1 MNHEY and CDR2 SMNVEV (reference sequence). For the CDR3, the DNA is TGTGCCAGCAGTTGGCTGGCGGATGCGGTGGCCACTGAAGCTTTCTTT. This codes for CASSWLADAVATEAFF.

This clonotype was seen only once. The V call is TRBV25-1, the J call TRBJ2-1; 10 bases are a match to TRBD2. CDR1 and CDR2 from the germline V gene are MGHDK and SYGVNS. V was pared by 2 bases and J by 12 bases, with 7 bases of the junction left unmatched. CDR3 length equals 14 residues. The CDR3 DNA reads as TGTGCCAGCAGTGAAGGATTAAGCGGGGGGGGGCAGTTCTTC. Amino acids: CASSEGLSGGGQFF.

This clonotype was counted between two and nine times. The rearrangement joins TRBV9 to TRBJ2-3, with a tentative D call TRBD2 (6 bases). V shed 0 bases and J shed 5 bases, with 10 bases lying between them. Germline assignment: CDR1 SGDLS and CDR2 YYNGEE. CDR3 length: 14 residues. The CDR3 loop is CASSVGGVGDTQYF. In DNA form, the CDR3 reads TGTGCCAGCAGCGTAGGGGGGGTGGGAGATACGCAGTATTTT.

The chain is built from TRBV5-1 and TRBJ2-1; 13 positions agree with TRBD2. The V gene end was trimmed by 4 bases and the J gene end by 3 bases; junction bases not matched to a gene: 10. The CDR3 sequence is 18 residues long. Germline values: CDR1 SGHRS, CDR2 YFSETQ. This CDR3 reads CASSHGTSGNNHYNEQFF. The CDR3, as DNA: TGCGCCAGCAGCCACGGGACTAGCGGGAACAATCACTACAATGAGCAGTTCTTC.

This clonotype was recorded a few times. The gene calls are TRBV28 and TRBJ2-7, with 13 nucleotides matching TRBD2. This CDR3 has 15 amino acids. V shed 6 bases, J shed 1 base, and the junction held 3 bases outside the gene matches. Germline loops: CDR1 MDHEN, CDR2 SYDVKM. CDR3: CASRSTSGRSYEQYF. The CDR3 DNA follows: TGTGCCAGCAGATCGACTAGCGGGAGGTCCTACGAGCAGTACTTC.

The V and J genes are TRBV28 and TRBJ2-1; D gene uncertain. Germline V gives CDR1 MDHEN, CDR2 SYDVKM. The CDR3 consists of 15 residues. Trimming removed 7 bases from V and 5 bases from J, with 18 bases in between. The DNA for the CDR3 is TGTGCCAGCACCCCCGGGTCTCCTGGGAACAATGAGCAGTTCTTC. Translation gives CASTPGSPGNNEQFF.

This clonotype came up many times. The V gene is TRBV29-1, the J gene TRBJ1-2; TRBD1 agrees at 8 bases. The germline CDR1 and CDR2 sequences are SQVTM and ANQGSEA. This CDR3 comprises 12 residues. V lost 7 bases, J lost 8 bases, and 9 bases stayed unmatched. CDR3 bases: TGCAGCGGTAAAGGACAGGGACAGGGCTACACCTTC. Protein product: CSGKGQGQGYTF.

The rearrangement links TRBV10-3 to TRBJ2-3; 9 bases are shared with TRBD2. The CDR3 sequence is 15 residues long. V was clipped by 3 bases and J by 4 bases; unmatched bases: 5. Germline CDR1 is ENHRY and CDR2 is SYGVKD. Here the CDR3 reads CAISEERGDADTQYF. The DNA of the CDR3 is TGTGCCATCAGTGAAGAGCGGGGGGACGCAGATACGCAGTATTTT.

V is TRBV7-8 and J is TRBJ1-2; no clear D gene. From germline, CDR1 is SGHVS and CDR2 FQNEAQ. CDR3 length equals 16 residues. V lost 1 base and J lost 0, with 12 bases in between. DNA for the CDR3: TGTGCCAGCAGCTTAGGCCCTATCGCCTCTAACTATGGCTACACCTTC. It translates to CASSLGPIASNYGYTF.

The chain recombines TRBV4-2 with TRBJ2-3; 9 nucleotides agree with TRBD2. CDR3 length: 19 residues. CDR1 is LGHNA, CDR2 YNFKEQ, per germline. The trim removed 3 bases at V and 2 bases at J, leaving 15 bases unmatched. This CDR3 is CASSQDYGGLAFLTDTQYF. The CDR3 region has the DNA TGTGCCAGCAGCCAGGACTACGGGGGACTAGCTTTCCTCACAGATACGCAGTATTTT.

This clonotype was counted between two and nine times. V usage is TRBV20-1 and J usage is TRBJ1-1, with D possibly TRBD1 on 6 matching bases. The CDR3 covers 13 residues. Germline V gene data show CDR1 as DFQATT and CDR2 as SNEGSKA (reference sequence). CDR3 region: CRVGSGANTEAFF. The CDR3 coding sequence is TGCAGGGTAGGGTCAGGGGCGAACACTGAAGCTTTCTTT.

A note on this clonotype: A read error may explain this, as a much larger clone is one base away. The chain uses TRBV11-1 and TRBJ2-4; TRBD1 is a possible D gene (6 bases). The J call may be wrong; the DNA end is better matched by TRBJ2-7. CDR1 is SGHAT and CDR2 is FQDESV in the germline V gene (reference sequence). The CDR3 contains 12 residues. In nucleotides, the CDR3 is TGTGCCAGCAGCCCTACAGGGTTCGAGCAGTACTTC. Protein product: CASSPTGFEQYF.

This clonotype was observed once. This chain joins TRBV20-1 and TRBJ2-5; tentatively, D is TRBD1 or TRBD2 (5 bases each). The CDR3 loop spans 15 amino acids. V lost 0 bases, J lost 11 bases, and 22 bases lay in between. Germline V CDR1 and CDR2: DFQATT, SNEGSKA (reference sequence). The CDR3 region has the DNA TGCAGTGCTAGAGAGGGGAGACAGTCAGCCTACGGGCAGTACTTC. It yields the protein CSAREGRQSAYGQYF.

The rearrangement uses TRBV6-5 and TRBJ1-1, with 8 bases fitting TRBD1. With V trimmed by 4 bases and J by 1 base, 2 bases remained unmatched. This CDR3 contains 14 residues. Germline V lookup: CDR1 MNHEY, CDR2 SVGAGI. This CDR3 reads CASSSQGENTEAFF. The CDR3 bases are TGTGCCAGCAGTTCACAGGGGGAGAACACTGAAGCTTTCTTT.

The chain is built from TRBV4-1 and TRBJ2-2, with TRBD1 as a possible D gene (6 bases). CDR3 length: 15 amino acids. Germline V gives CDR1 MGHRA, CDR2 YSYEKL. V was cut by 4 bases and J by 1 base, with 10 bases left in between. The CDR3, as DNA: TGCGCCAGCAGCCTGACCAGGGGGAACACCGGGGAGCTGTTTTTT. It yields the protein CASSLTRGNTGELFF.

This clonotype has only a few counts. The chain has TRBV24-1 and TRBJ1-4; D ambiguous. The germline V gene encodes CDR1 KGHDR and CDR2 SFDVKD. V was clipped by 2 bases and J by 7 bases, with 19 bases between them. The CDR3 totals 17 residues. The CDR3 DNA sequence: TGTGCCACCAGTGATTCCGCCGACCCGGGATGGGGTGAAAAACTGTTTTTT. Protein product: CATSDSADPGWGEKLFF.

This clonotype was counted only a few times. The gene calls are TRBV25-1 and TRBJ2-2; 12 bases match TRBD2. The length of the CDR3 is 18 residues. V lost 2 bases, J lost 8 bases, and 12 bases stayed unmatched. Germline CDR1 MGHDK, CDR2 SYGVNS. CDR3 sequence: CASSEDSTGLAGIGELFF. CDR3 coding DNA: TGTGCCAGCAGTGAAGACTCCACCGGACTAGCGGGAATAGGGGAGCTGTTTTTT.

This clonotype was seen more than once but under ten times. The rearrangement links TRBV7-2 to TRBJ2-3; D may be TRBD2 (5 bases). The CDR3 sequence is 13 residues long. Deletions cut 5 bases from V and 7 bases from J, with 13 bases between. Germline V gene lookup returns CDR1 SGHTA and CDR2 FQGNSA. CDR3: CASSPGKEYTQYF. For the CDR3, the DNA is TGTGCCAGCAGCCCGGGGAAGGAGTATACGCAGTATTTT.

J is TRBJ2-1 and V is TRBV19; D not certain. The V end lost 7 bases, the J end lost 8 bases, and 15 bases lay between the germline ends. Looked up from germline, CDR1 is LNHDA and CDR2 is SQIVND (reference sequence). The CDR3 has 13 residues. CDR3 loop: CASTPPVSDEQFF. CDR3 nucleotide sequence: TGTGCCAGTACTCCACCCGTATCCGATGAGCAGTTCTTC.

This clonotype has more than one count but fewer than ten. The gene calls are TRBV4-1 and TRBJ2-1; 10 bases are a match to TRBD2. Germline V gene data show CDR1 as MGHRA and CDR2 as YSYEKL. The trim removed 2 bases at V and 4 bases at J, leaving 11 bases unmatched. The CDR3 totals 18 residues. The CDR3 is CASSQWASGGPKYNEQFF. The CDR3 nucleotides read TGCGCCAGCAGCCAATGGGCTAGCGGGGGCCCAAAGTACAATGAGCAGTTCTTC.